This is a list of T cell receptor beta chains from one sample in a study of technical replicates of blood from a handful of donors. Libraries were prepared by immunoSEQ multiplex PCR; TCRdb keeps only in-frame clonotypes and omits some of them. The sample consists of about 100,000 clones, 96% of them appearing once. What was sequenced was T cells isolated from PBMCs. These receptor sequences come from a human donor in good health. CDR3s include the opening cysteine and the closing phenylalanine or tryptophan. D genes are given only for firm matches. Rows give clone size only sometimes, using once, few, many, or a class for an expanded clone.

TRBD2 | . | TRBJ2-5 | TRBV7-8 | TGTGCCAGCAGCCACCAATTCGGGAGGGAGACCCAGTACTTC | CASSHQFGRETQYF
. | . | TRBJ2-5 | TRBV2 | TGTGCCAGCAGTGAAGGGACACCCCAAGAGACCCAGTACTTC | CASSEGTPQETQYF
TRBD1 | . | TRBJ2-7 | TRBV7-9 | TGTGCCAGCAGCTCGACGATAGCGACAGGGGGGAGCCCCTACGAGCAGTACTTC | CASSSTIATGGSPYEQYF
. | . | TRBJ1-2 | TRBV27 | TGTGCCAGCAGTTCTTCCCTGCTAGGGGTAGATGGCTACACCTTC | CASSSSLLGVDGYTF
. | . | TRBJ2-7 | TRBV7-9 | TGTGCCAGCAGCTTGGGGGGTTACACCTACGAGCAGTACTTC | CASSLGGYTYEQYF
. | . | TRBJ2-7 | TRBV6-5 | TGTGCCAGCAGTTCCAACCCCTGGGACACCCTCGAGCAGTACTTC | CASSSNPWDTLEQYF
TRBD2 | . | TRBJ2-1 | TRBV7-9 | TGTGCCAGCAGCTTAGCTAGGGCGGGGGACTGGAATGAGCAGTTCTTC | CASSLARAGDWNEQFF
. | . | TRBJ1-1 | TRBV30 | TGTGCCTGGAGCGAAGGACGGGAAAAGAACACTGAAGCTTTCTTT | CAWSEGREKNTEAFF
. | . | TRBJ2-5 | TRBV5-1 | TGCGCCAGCAGCTCTTTCGGGAGTCTAGGTTTGGAGACCCAGTACTTC | CASSSFGSLGLETQYF
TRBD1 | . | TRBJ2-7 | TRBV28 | TGTGCCAGCAGTTGGATCCGGACAGGGGGCTCCTACGAGCAGTACTTC | CASSWIRTGGSYEQYF
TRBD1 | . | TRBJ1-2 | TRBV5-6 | TGTGCCAGCAGCTATGGGACAGGGCGATATGGCTACACCTTC | CASSYGTGRYGYTF
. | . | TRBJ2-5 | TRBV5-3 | TGTGCCAGAAGCGGACGCCGGGGGTGCGAAGAGACCCAGTACTTC | CARSGRRGCEETQYF
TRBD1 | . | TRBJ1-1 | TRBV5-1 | TGCGCCAGCAGCTTAGGGACAGGGGAGGTGGGGACTGAAGCTTTCTTT | CASSLGTGEVGTEAFF
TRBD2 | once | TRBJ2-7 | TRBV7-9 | TGTGCCAGCAGCTGGAATATAGCGGGAGGTGTATGGGAGCAGTACTTC | CASSWNIAGGVWEQYF
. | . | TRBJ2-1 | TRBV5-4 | TGTGCCAGCAGCTTGGCTAGATACAATGAGCAGTTCTTC | CASSLARYNEQFF
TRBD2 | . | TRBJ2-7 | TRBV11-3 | TGTGCCAGCAGGCCAAGCGGCGGGGGGGCCTACGAGCAGTACTTC | CASRPSGGGAYEQYF
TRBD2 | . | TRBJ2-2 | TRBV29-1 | TGCAGCGGGGGGTCTAGCGGGGGCACCGGGGAGCTGTTTTTT | CSGGSSGGTGELFF
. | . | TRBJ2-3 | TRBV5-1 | TGCGCCAGCAGCCAAAGGCAAGGTCGGGGTACGCAGTATTTT | CASSQRQGRGTQYF
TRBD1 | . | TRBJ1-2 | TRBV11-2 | TGTGCCAGCAGCTTAGATTGGACAGGGGGAAACTATGGCTACACCTTC | CASSLDWTGGNYGYTF
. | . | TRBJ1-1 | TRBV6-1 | TGTGCCAGCATCCGAAACCAGGTAGAAGCTTTCTTT | CASIRNQVEAFF
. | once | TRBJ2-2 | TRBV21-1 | TGTGCCAGCGGGGAACAGGGTAACACCGGGGAGCTGTTTTTT | CASGEQGNTGELFF
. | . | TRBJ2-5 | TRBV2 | TGTGCCAGCAGTAGGGGGTACCAAGAGACCCAGTACTTC | CASSRGYQETQYF
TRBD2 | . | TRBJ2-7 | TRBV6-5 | TGTGCCAGCAGTTACGACCTAGCGGGCTCCTACGAGCAGTACTTC | CASSYDLAGSYEQYF
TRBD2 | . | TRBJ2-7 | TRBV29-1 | TGCAGCGTTGAAAGCGGGGCTAACTACGAGCAGTACTTC | CSVESGANYEQYF
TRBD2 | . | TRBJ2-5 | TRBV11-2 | TGTGCCAGCAGCTTAGACCTCGGGGGGTCGGAGACCCAGTACTTC | CASSLDLGGSETQYF
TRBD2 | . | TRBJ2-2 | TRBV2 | TGTGCCAGCAGGTTGAGAGGACTAGCGGGAGGGCCAGGCACCGGGGAGCTGTTTTTT | CASRLRGLAGGPGTGELFF
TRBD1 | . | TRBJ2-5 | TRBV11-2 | TGTGCCAGCAGCTTGGTGACAGGGGCCCTCCCGGAGACCCAGTACTTC | CASSLVTGALPETQYF
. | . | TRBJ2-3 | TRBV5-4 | TGTGCCAGCAGCCCCGGGGTAGACCCCATCTTGGATACGCAGTATTTT | CASSPGVDPILDTQYF
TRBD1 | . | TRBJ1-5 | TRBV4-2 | TGTGCCAGCAGCCAGGAAGGACAGGCCCTACAGCCCCAGCATTTT | CASSQEGQALQPQHF
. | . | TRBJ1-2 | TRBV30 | TGTGCCTGGAGTGTAGGACAGTTTGGCTACACCTTC | CAWSVGQFGYTF
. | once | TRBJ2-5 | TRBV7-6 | TGTGCCAGCAGCTCTCACAGGGAAGGGGAGACCCAGTACTTC | CASSSHREGETQYF
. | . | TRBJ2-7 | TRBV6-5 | TGTGCCAGCAGAAAGGACGGAGGCTCCTACGAGCAGTACTTC | CASRKDGGSYEQYF
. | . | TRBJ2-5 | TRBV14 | TGTGCCAGCAGCCAAGATCGGGGGTTGCTCCCCCAAGAGACCCAGTACTTC | CASSQDRGLLPQETQYF